This entry concerns a single T cell receptor (beta chain). Original data processing: Amplification from reference gene primers served as the basis for estimated nucleated cell counts. Produced via immunoSEQ multiplex PCR; TCRdb's table is partial and in-frame only. V and J calls and clone size come straight from that table; D and trimming were deduced from the DNA. This table holds over 100,000 clones, about 91% found once. These data originate in a study of blood T cell repertoires in COVID-19. At the level of the study: Spain, Italy and the United States supplied samples that represented acute and convalescent COVID-19. In each case, the material was cDNA or gDNA derived from T cells, B-cell-depleted T cells, or PBMCs.

V shed 4 bases and J shed 7 bases, with 16 bases lying between them. The CDR3 is 15 residues long. Germline-derived CDR1 and CDR2 are MNHNY and SVGAGI (reference sequence). This sequence was found in a man aged 50 or older with acute or convalescent COVID-19. Sequencing was performed on peripheral blood. The rearrangement joins TRBV6-6 to TRBJ1-4, with D uncertain. The CDR3 DNA sequence: TGTGCCAGCAGTTCCCAAGGACTGCCCTTTGAAAAACTGTTTTTT. This translates into CASSSQGLPFEKLFF.